This T cell receptor beta chain is from a study of OX40 agonist ivuxolimab in advanced cancers. Study-level information: Hepatocellular carcinoma, melanoma, renal cell or head and neck cancer affected the dose-escalation patients. Study results and limitations: Expanded clones were, on average, more numerous in CD8+ T cells than in CD4+. Relatively little clonal expansion, among the lowest observed, appeared in partial responders at 0.1-3.0 mg/kg.

There are 13 residues in the CDR3. CDR1 SGHAT and CDR2 FQNNGV come from the germline V gene. Deletions cut 1 base from V and 2 bases from J, with 6 bases between. Concerning this clone: The target antigen is unknown.

Enrollment shut out patients with autoimmune disease history or systemic immunosuppression. Repertoires were generated with immunoSEQ multiplex PCR, while TCRdb's copy carries only in-frame clones and drops some. The repertoire holds about 78,000 clones, with roughly 92% as singletons. This TCR came from an adult with an advanced solid tumor such as melanoma, head and neck, liver or kidney cancer. The sequencing here drew on CD4+ or CD8+ T cells sorted from blood, taken in a trial of the OX40 agonist ivuxolimab. The genes are TRBV11-2 and TRBJ2-7; unclear D gene. DNA for the CDR3: TGTGCCAGCAGCTTAGTACCAGCCTACGAGCAGTACTTC. Amino acids: CASSLVPAYEQYF.